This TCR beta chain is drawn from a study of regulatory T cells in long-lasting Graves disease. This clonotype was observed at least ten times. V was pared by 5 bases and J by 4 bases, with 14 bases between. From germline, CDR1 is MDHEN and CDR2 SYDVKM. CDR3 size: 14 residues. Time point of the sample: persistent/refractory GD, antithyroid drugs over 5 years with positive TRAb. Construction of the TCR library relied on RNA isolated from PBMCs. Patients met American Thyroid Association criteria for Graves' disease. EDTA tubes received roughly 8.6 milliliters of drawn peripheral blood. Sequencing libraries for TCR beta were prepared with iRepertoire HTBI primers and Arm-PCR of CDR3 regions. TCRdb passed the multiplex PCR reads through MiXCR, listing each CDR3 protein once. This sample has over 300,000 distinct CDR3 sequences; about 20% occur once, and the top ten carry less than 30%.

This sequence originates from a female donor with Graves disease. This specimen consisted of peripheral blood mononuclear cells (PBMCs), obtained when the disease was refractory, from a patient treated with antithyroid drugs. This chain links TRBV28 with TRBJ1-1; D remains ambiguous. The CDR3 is CASSPPGLTTEAFF. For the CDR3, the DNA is TGTGCCAGCAGTCCCCCGGGTCTTACCACTGAAGCTTTCTTT. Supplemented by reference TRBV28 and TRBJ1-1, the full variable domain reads DVKVTQSSRYLVKRTGEKVFLECVQDMDHENMFWYRQDPGLGLRLIYFSYDVKMKEKGDIPEGYSVSREKKERFSLILESASTNQTSMYLCASSPPGLTTEAFFGQGTRLTVV.